The 5 T cell receptor beta chains below all came from one sample that was sequenced in a study of cytomegalovirus exposure and HLA in healthy donors. The PCR employed 60 Vbeta primers together with 13 Jbeta primers. TCRdb keeps only in-frame clones here, not all; method: immunoSEQ multiplex PCR. The sample gives over 150,000 clones, over 65% of which show up once; roughly 3% is in the top ten. The source material was PBMCs. The receptors derive from a woman in her thirties in good health and CMV-seronegative.

J is TRBJ2-1 and V is TRBV19, with TRBD1 identical over 8 bases. Germline CDR1 and CDR2: LNHDA and SQIVND (reference sequence). The junction had 5 bases not matched to a gene; V was cut back by 6 bases and J by 4 bases. The CDR3 has 14 residues. CDR3 nucleotide sequence: TGTGCCAGTAGCGCAGGGGGCCAATACAATGAGCAGTTCTTC. This encodes CASSAGGQYNEQFF.

The chain recombines TRBV28 with TRBJ1-2; D is undetermined. This CDR3 contains 13 residues. Germline assignment: CDR1 MDHEN and CDR2 SYDVKM. Trimming removed 6 bases at V and 4 bases at J, with 12 bases between. As DNA, the CDR3 is TGTGCCAGCAGCCCGAGATCTTCCTATGGCTACACCTTC. It is translated as CASSPRSSYGYTF.

The J gene is TRBJ2-1, the V gene TRBV6-4; TRBD2 aligns across 9 bases. CDR3 length equals 16 residues. Germline V CDR1 and CDR2: MRHNA, SNTAGT. V was pared by 2 bases and J by 3 bases, with 5 bases of the junction left unmatched. CDR3 protein: CASSDPTSGYYNEQFF. Here the CDR3 DNA reads TGTGCCAGCAGTGACCCTACTAGCGGGTACTACAATGAGCAGTTCTTC.

This clone occurred once. The rearrangement joins TRBV20-1 to TRBJ1-5; the D gene is possibly TRBD1 (5 bases). Germline CDR1 is DFQATT and CDR2 is SNEGSKA (reference sequence). This CDR3 is built from 11 residues. The CDR3 DNA is TGCAGCGGGGGTAGCAATCAGCCCCAGCATTTT. This encodes CSGGSNQPQHF.

This chain links TRBV6-1 with TRBJ1-5; no reliable D call. Trimming removed 1 base at V and 6 bases at J, with 7 bases between. Germline lookup yields CDR1 MNHNS and CDR2 SASEGT. CDR3 length equals 13 residues. As DNA, the CDR3 is TGTGCCAGCAGTGAAGATCTGCGTCAGCCCCAGCATTTT. It specifies CASSEDLRQPQHF.